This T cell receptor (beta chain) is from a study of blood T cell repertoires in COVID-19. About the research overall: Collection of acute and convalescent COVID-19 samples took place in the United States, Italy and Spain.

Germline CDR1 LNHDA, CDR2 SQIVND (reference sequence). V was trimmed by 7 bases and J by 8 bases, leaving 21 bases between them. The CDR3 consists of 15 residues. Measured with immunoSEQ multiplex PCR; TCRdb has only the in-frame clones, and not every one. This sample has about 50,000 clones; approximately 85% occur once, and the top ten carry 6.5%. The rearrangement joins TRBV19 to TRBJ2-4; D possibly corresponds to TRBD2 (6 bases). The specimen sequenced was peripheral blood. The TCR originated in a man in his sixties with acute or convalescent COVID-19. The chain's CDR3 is CASTMEGFIGDIQYF. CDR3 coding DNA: TGTGCCAGTACCATGGAGGGGTTCATCGGCGACATTCAGTACTTC.